One and the same sample provided the 12 T cell receptor beta chains below, sequenced in a study of cytomegalovirus exposure and HLA in healthy donors. Profiled with immunoSEQ multiplex PCR; TCRdb holds only in-frame clones, not every one. This repertoire shows about 330,000 clones, roughly 89% found once; its top ten account for under 0.85%. Sequenced input: PBMCs. The receptors were sampled from a woman younger than 30 in good health and CMV-seronegative.

This sequence joins TRBV2 and TRBJ2-5, with D uncertain. V lost 6 bases and J lost 2, with 7 bases in between. The CDR3 has 12 residues. Germline CDR1 SNHLY, CDR2 FYNNEI. As DNA, the CDR3 is TGTGCCAGCAGGCTAGGACAAGAGACCCAGTACTTC. As protein: CASRLGQETQYF.

This chain joins TRBV27 and TRBJ1-1; D call uncertain. Germline-derived CDR1 and CDR2 are MNHEY and SMNVEV (reference sequence). This CDR3 spans 16 amino acids. V was pared by 1 base and J by 0 bases, with 12 bases between. CDR3 DNA: TGTGCCAGCAGTTTATACGGCAGTAGCATGAACACTGAAGCTTTCTTT. It translates to CASSLYGSSMNTEAFF.

The chain uses TRBV18 and TRBJ2-1; D perhaps matches TRBD2 (7 bases). Trimming took off 3 bases at V and 7 bases at J, with 16 bases between the two ends. The CDR3 contains 15 residues. The germline CDR1 and CDR2 sequences are KGHSH and LQKENI. The CDR3 DNA is TGTGCCAGCTCACCGCGAAAGGGGGGGCCAAATGAGCAGTTCTTC. Translated: CASSPRKGGPNEQFF.

The J gene is TRBJ1-2, the V gene TRBV5-1, with D hard to call. Germline assignment: CDR1 SGHRS and CDR2 YFSETQ. V gave up 0 bases and J gave up 3 bases, with 9 bases separating them. The CDR3 extends over 14 amino acids. CDR3 sequence: CASSLARVDYGYTF. The DNA for the CDR3 is TGCGCCAGCAGCTTGGCCCGGGTAGACTATGGCTACACCTTC. The full variable domain, rest sourced from reference TRBV5-1 and TRBJ1-2, is KAGVTQTPRYLIKTRGQQVTLSCSPISGHRSVSWYQQTPGQGLQFLFEYFSETQRNKGNFPGRFSGRQFSNSRSEMNVSTLELGDSALYLCASSLARVDYGYTFGSGTRLTVV.

Notes on this clone: The same CDR3 arises from other DNA sequences in this sample as well. V is TRBV9 and J is TRBJ1-3; D not resolved. Per the germline V gene, CDR1 is SGDLS and CDR2 is YYNGEE. This CDR3 is built from 15 residues. V was shortened by 2 bases and J by 0 bases, with 9 bases between the two germline ends. CDR3 DNA sequence: TGTGCCAGCAGCGTGGAGGGAAGCTCTGGAAACACCATATATTTT. This gives the protein CASSVEGSSGNTIYF.

As DNA, the CDR3 is TGTGCCATCTGGCAGGGTGGCACCGGGGAGCTGTTTTTT. The encoded protein is CAIWQGGTGELFF. J is TRBJ2-2 and V is TRBV10-3, with D possibly matching TRBD1 (5 bases). Germline loops: CDR1 ENHRY, CDR2 SYGVKD. The CDR3 runs 13 residues. V lost 8 bases and J lost 4, with 11 bases in between.

V usage is TRBV29-1 and J usage is TRBJ1-1; tentative D call: TRBD1 (5 bases). The CDR3 runs 12 residues. Germline values: CDR1 SQVTM, CDR2 ANQGSEA. Trimming took off 6 bases at V and 5 bases at J, with 13 bases between the two ends. Written as DNA, the CDR3 is TGCAGCGTATTCAGGGATGGGACTGAAGCTTTCTTT. Residues: CSVFRDGTEAFF.

The V and J genes are TRBV7-3 and TRBJ2-1; TRBD2 agrees at 7 bases. V gave up 5 bases and J gave up 5 bases; unmatched junction bases: 9. The CDR3 totals 15 residues. CDR1 SGHTA and CDR2 FQGTGA come from the germline V gene. The CDR3 reads CASSPWGLKNNEQFF. The CDR3 DNA is TGTGCCAGCAGCCCCTGGGGACTAAAGAACAATGAGCAGTTCTTC.

This chain uses TRBV6-5 with TRBJ2-1, with a weak D call TRBD2 (6 bases). Between the trimmed V and J ends, which lost 7 bases and 5 bases, there was a span of 15 bases. CDR1 is MNHEY and CDR2 is SVGAGI in the germline V gene. The CDR3 contains 14 residues. This chain's CDR3 is CASKVGGSDNEQFF. For the CDR3, the DNA is TGTGCCAGCAAGGTTGGGGGGTCGGACAATGAGCAGTTCTTC.

V and J are TRBV7-8 and TRBJ2-7; 10 bases match TRBD2. J was trimmed by 9 bases and V by 8 bases; bases with no gene match: 10. CDR1 is SGHVS, CDR2 FQNEAQ, per germline. The CDR3 runs to 13 residues. CDR3 in DNA: TGTGCCAGCCGCGGACTAGCGGAAGCCCCGCAGTACTTC. Amino acids: CASRGLAEAPQYF.

This chain links TRBV28 with TRBJ1-4; TRBD1 matches at 7 bases. The V and J ends lost 2 bases and 4 bases, in that order; junction bases with no gene match: 7. This CDR3 contains 16 residues. The germline V gene has CDR1 MDHEN and CDR2 SYDVKM. The CDR3 DNA sequence: TGTGCCAGCAGTTTACCCCCGGACAGGATTAATGAAAAACTGTTTTTT. It codes for CASSLPPDRINEKLFF.

The chain carries TRBV10-3 and TRBJ2-5; TRBD1 agrees at 7 bases. Germline CDR1 and CDR2: ENHRY and SYGVKD. CDR3 length: 12 residues. The J segment lost 5 bases and the V segment lost 11 bases, leaving 8 bases of the junction unmatched. The CDR3 region is CASNQGDETQYF. The CDR3 DNA sequence: TGTGCCTCAAATCAGGGGGACGAGACCCAGTACTTC.